These T cell receptor beta chains were read from a single sample in a study of cytomegalovirus exposure and HLA in healthy donors. Sequencing used immunoSEQ multiplex PCR; TCRdb keeps in-frame clones, though not all of them. The sample has 150,000 to 200,000 clones, about 75% seen once. Material: PBMCs. These receptors all come from a man aged 18-30 years in good health and CMV-seropositive. The CDR3 runs from the conserved cysteine through the conserved F or W.

J,V,CDR3
TRBJ2-1,TRBV11-3,CASSWGLSGSRNEQFF
TRBJ2-3,TRBV14,CASSLLAGGLFTQYF
TRBJ2-1,TRBV6-1,CASSDSGAPYNEQFF
TRBJ1-2,TRBV6-1,CASSGQGAFYGYTF
TRBJ1-1,TRBV6-6,CASSYSGGLNTEAFF
TRBJ1-5,TRBV9,CASSVAPWWRVSRGNQPQHF
TRBJ1-5,TRBV30,CACDSGGVQPQHF
TRBJ1-4,TRBV15,CATSRDRSPGKNEKLFF
TRBJ1-5,TRBV14,CASSPGGGGPQHF
TRBJ2-5,TRBV4-1,CSSSQDGGGSVETQYF
TRBJ2-1,TRBV4-2,CASSQEVRTEGEQFF
TRBJ2-3,TRBV12-5,CASGTGGREADTQYF
TRBJ2-1,TRBV11-2,CASSVFREQFF
TRBJ1-5,TRBV5-1,CASSLGSGGNQPQHF
TRBJ2-1,TRBV11-3,CASSLGLAGEQFF
TRBJ2-3,TRBV7-2,CASSSGTLKNTQYF
TRBJ1-4,TRBV15,CATSKGGLGGEKLFF
TRBJ1-1,TRBV11-2,CASSFGGDSNTEAFF